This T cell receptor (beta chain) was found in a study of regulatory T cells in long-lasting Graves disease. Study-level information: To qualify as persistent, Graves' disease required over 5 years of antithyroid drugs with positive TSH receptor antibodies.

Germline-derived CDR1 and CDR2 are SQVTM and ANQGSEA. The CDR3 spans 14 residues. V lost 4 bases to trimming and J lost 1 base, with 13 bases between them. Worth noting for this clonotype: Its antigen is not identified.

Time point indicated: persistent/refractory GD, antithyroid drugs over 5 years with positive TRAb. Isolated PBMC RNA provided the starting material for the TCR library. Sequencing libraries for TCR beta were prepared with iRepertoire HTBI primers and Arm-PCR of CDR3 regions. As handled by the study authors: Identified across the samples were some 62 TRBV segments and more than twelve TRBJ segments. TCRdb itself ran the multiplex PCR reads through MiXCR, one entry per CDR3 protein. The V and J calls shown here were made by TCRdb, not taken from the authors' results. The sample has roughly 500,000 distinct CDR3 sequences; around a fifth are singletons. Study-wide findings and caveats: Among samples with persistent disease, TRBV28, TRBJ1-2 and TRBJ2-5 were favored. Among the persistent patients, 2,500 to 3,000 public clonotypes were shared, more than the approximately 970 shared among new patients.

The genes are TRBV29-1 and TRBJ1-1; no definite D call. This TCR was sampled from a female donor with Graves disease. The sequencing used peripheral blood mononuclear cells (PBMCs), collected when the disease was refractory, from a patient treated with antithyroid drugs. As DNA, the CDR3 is TGCAGCGTTGCTGCTGTTTACGCGAACACTGAAGCTTTCTTT. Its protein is CSVAAVYANTEAFF.